Described below is a single T cell receptor (beta chain) sequence and its context. Its antigen is as yet unknown. Germline values: CDR1 SGHDT, CDR2 YYEEEE. The CDR3 runs to 14 residues. Losses at the gene ends were 5 bases for V and 7 bases for J; bases not matched to a gene: 10. This record belongs to a study of cytomegalovirus exposure and HLA in healthy donors. In the study overall: Unique TCRs numbering approximately 81 million, obtained from HLA-typed donors, made up an early data release. Falling in the Caucasian-associated ancestry cluster were 81% of a few hundred genotyped donors. Regarding the study as a whole: Despite most TCR sequences being rare, some public TCRs occurred in many donors.

The PCR had 60 Vbeta and 13 Jbeta primers. Authors' methods: In a later analysis, approximately 80 million unique TCR beta chains included roughly 11 million shared by two or more donors. Profiled with immunoSEQ multiplex PCR; TCRdb holds only in-frame clones, not every one. V, J and clone size reflect that table, while D and trimming were determined from the DNA. The sample has some 200,000 clones; over 75% are singletons. The chain combines TRBV5-6 with TRBJ2-7, with 9 bases fitting TRBD2. This sequence originates from a man aged 45-65 years in good health and CMV-seronegative. The source material was PBMCs. The CDR3 bases are TGTGCCAGCAGTTATAGCGGGGGTTCGTGGGAGCAGTACTTC. Protein: CASSYSGGSWEQYF.